What follows are 8 T cell receptor beta chains derived from one specimen sequenced in a study of CD8+CD57+ T cells in acquired aplastic anemia. The authors sequenced patients whose flow cytometry had shown CD8+CD57+ cell expansion. Genomic DNA, the template, was used for profiling of the TCR beta VDJ and CDR3. TCRdb redid the calling of the reads with MiXCR, one entry per CDR3 protein. The sample shows over 150,000 distinct CDR3 sequences, around 48% of them seen only once. The sequenced sample consisted of sorted CD4+, CD8+, or CD8+CD57+ T cells (not recorded which) from PBMCs. Every receptor here comes from a human donor with aplastic anemia.

This clonotype was seen only once. V and J are TRBV7-8 and TRBJ1-1; D is unresolved. The V gene lost 8 bases and the J gene lost 4 bases, with 20 bases spanning the gap. The CDR3 contains 15 residues. Germline V lookup: CDR1 SGHVS, CDR2 FQNEAQ. The CDR3 loop is CASALGVAGGTEAFF. As DNA, the CDR3 is TGTGCCAGCGCCCTTGGGGTGGCAGGAGGCACTGAAGCTTTCTTT.

This chain links TRBV20-1 with TRBJ1-5; D gene ambiguous. Trimming pared 3 bases from V and 11 bases from J, leaving 17 bases between. Per the germline V gene, CDR1 is DFQATT and CDR2 is SNEGSKA (reference sequence). CDR3 length: 13 residues. CDR3 in amino acids: CSARTSGQETQHF. The CDR3 region has the DNA TGCAGTGCTAGGACTAGCGGCCAAGAGACCCAGCATTTT.

This sequence joins TRBV2 and TRBJ2-7, with D possibly being TRBD1 (5 bases). CDR1 SNHLY and CDR2 FYNNEI come from the germline V gene. This CDR3 spans 12 amino acids. The V end was cut by 6 bases, the J end by 3 bases, with 9 bases between. The CDR3 reads CASRVDSYEQYF. CDR3 DNA sequence: TGTGCCAGCAGGGTTGACAGCTACGAGCAGTACTTC.

This clonotype was seen more than once but under ten times. The genes are TRBV15 and TRBJ2-1, with a weak D call TRBD2 (5 bases). V was trimmed by 3 bases and J by 4 bases, leaving 16 bases between them. This CDR3 is built from 16 residues. Germline loops: CDR1 LNHNV, CDR2 YYDKDF (reference sequence). The CDR3 bases are TGTGCCACCAGCAGCTCCGAGCGGACCCTATACAATGAGCAGTTCTTC. This codes for CATSSSERTLYNEQFF.

In this sample, this clonotype turned up many times. The chain combines TRBV20-1 with TRBJ1-3; D is undetermined. Looked up from germline, CDR1 is DFQATT and CDR2 is SNEGSKA (reference sequence). The V gene lost 0 bases and the J gene lost 3 bases, with 9 bases spanning the gap. This CDR3 has 14 amino acids. The CDR3 region is CSARDEQLGNTIYF. In DNA form, the CDR3 reads TGCAGTGCTAGAGATGAACAGCTTGGAAACACCATATATTTT.

The chain combines TRBV24-1 with TRBJ2-3, with 11 bases aligning to TRBD2. With V trimmed by 5 bases and J by 0 bases, 3 bases remained unmatched. The CDR3 is 16 amino acids. Germline CDR1 is KGHDR and CDR2 is SFDVKD. The CDR3 region has the DNA TGTGCCACCAGTGGGACTAGCGGGTCTAGCACAGATACGCAGTATTTT. Its protein is CATSGTSGSSTDTQYF.

Concerning this clonotype: A clone one base away is much larger, so this may be a read error. The V call is TRBV6-2 or TRBV6-3, the J call TRBJ1-2; D possibly corresponds to TRBD1 (6 bases). The CDR3 length is 14 residues. Germline loops: CDR1 MNHEY, CDR2 SVGEGT. In DNA, the CDR3 is TGTGCCAGCAGGCTCCGACAGGCAAACTATGGCCACACCTTC. This gives the protein CASRLRQANYGHTF.

This chain connects TRBV13 to TRBJ2-7; D remains unclear. CDR3 size: 10 residues. Germline V CDR1 and CDR2: PRHDT, FYEKMQ (reference sequence). The CDR3 bases are TGTGACAGTAGCTCCTACGAGCAGTACTTC. Amino acid sequence: CDSSSYEQYF.